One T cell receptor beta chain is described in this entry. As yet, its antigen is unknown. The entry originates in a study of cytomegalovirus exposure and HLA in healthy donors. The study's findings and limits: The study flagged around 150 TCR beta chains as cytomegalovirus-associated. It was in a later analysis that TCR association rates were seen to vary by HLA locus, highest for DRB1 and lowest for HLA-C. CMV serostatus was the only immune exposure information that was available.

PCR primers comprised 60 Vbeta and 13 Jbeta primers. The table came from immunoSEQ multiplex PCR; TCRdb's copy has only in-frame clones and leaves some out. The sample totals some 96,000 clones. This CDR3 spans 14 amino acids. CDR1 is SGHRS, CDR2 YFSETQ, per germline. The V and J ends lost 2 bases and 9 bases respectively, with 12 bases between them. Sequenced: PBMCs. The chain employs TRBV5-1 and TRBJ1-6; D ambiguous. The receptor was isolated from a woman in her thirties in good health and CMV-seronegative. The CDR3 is CASSFGDPGSPLHF. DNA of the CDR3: TGCGCCAGCAGCTTCGGGGATCCGGGTTCACCCCTCCACTTT.